These 22 T cell receptor beta chains originate from one sample sequenced in a study of beta chain features in type 1 diabetes. No antigen is known for these receptors. Study-wide points: Type 1 diabetes patients had TCRB CDR3s that were shorter (moderately but significantly so) in all four CD4+ subsets.

Reverse transcription of all isolated RNA meant that expressed TCRB transcripts were sequenced. Sequenced by immunoSEQ multiplex PCR; TCRdb stores in-frame clones only, minus some. The repertoire consists of around 710,000 clones, with around 12% occurring once and the leading ten covering roughly 0.11%. The specimen sequenced was naive CD4+ T cells from blood. These receptors came from a man aged 30-40 years with type 1 diabetes.

This clone was found a few times. The chain combines TRBV7-6 with TRBJ1-4; D gene unclear. V was pared by 5 bases and J by 0 bases, with 13 bases between. The germline gives CDR1 SGHVS, CDR2 FNYEAQ. There are 16 residues in the CDR3. CDR3 loop: CASSPRSRATNEKLFF. In DNA, the CDR3 is TGTGCCAGCAGCCCCCGATCGAGGGCAACTAATGAAAAACTGTTTTTT. Full variable domain (outside the CDR3, taken from reference TRBV7-6 and TRBJ1-4): GAGVSQSPRYKVTKRGQDVALRCDPISGHVSLYWYRQALGQGPEFLTYFNYEAQQDKSGLPNDRFSAERPEGSISTLTIQRTEQRDSAMYRCASSPRSRATNEKLFFGSGTQLSVL.

This chain uses TRBV4-3 with TRBJ2-5; D may be TRBD1 (6 bases). CDR3 size: 15 residues. Trimming pared 0 bases from V and 5 bases from J, leaving 13 bases between. Germline CDR1 is LGHNA and CDR2 is YSLEER. The CDR3 sequence: CASSQESARGETQYF. In DNA form, the CDR3 reads TGCGCCAGCAGCCAAGAGTCGGCCAGGGGCGAGACCCAGTACTTC.

The table lists this clone with a few counts. The rearrangement joins TRBV19 to TRBJ1-5; D unclear. V was pared by 4 bases and J by 4 bases, with 5 bases between. The CDR3 has 12 residues. The germline gives CDR1 LNHDA, CDR2 SQIVND (reference sequence). The CDR3: CASSRENQPQHF. In DNA, the CDR3 is TGTGCCAGTAGTAGGGAGAATCAGCCCCAGCATTTT.

This chain connects TRBV7-9 to TRBJ1-2; D possibly corresponds to TRBD1 (5 bases). Germline CDR1 is SEHNR and CDR2 is FQNEAQ (reference sequence). This CDR3 region has 13 residues. V shed 3 bases and J shed 5 bases, with 10 bases lying between them. CDR3 bases: TGTGCCAGCAGCTTCCAACAGGTTTATGGCTACACCTTC. Translated, it gives CASSFQQVYGYTF.

The chain links TRBV4-2 to TRBJ1-5, with TRBD1 matching over 10 bases. V lost 1 base to trimming and J lost 6 bases; unmatched junction nucleotides: 9. CDR1 is LGHNA and CDR2 is YNFKEQ in the germline V gene. This CDR3 is 17 amino acids long. The CDR3 region is CASSQATRDRGSQPQHF. In DNA, the CDR3 is TGTGCCAGCAGCCAAGCGACCCGGGACAGGGGATCTCAGCCCCAGCATTTT.

Comments on this clone: Other DNA sequences in this specimen translate into the identical CDR3. This chain links TRBV28 with TRBJ2-7, with 8 bases fitting TRBD1. The CDR3 loop spans 13 amino acids. Germline V gene sequence: CDR1 MDHEN, CDR2 SYDVKM. With V trimmed by 3 bases and J by 3 bases, 1 base remained unmatched. The CDR3 DNA follows: TGTGCCAGCAGTTTGGGACAGGTCTACGAGCAGTACTTC. Its translation is CASSLGQVYEQYF.

The chain uses TRBV4-3 and TRBJ1-2, with D uncertain. Germline V gene lookup returns CDR1 LGHNA and CDR2 YSLEER. The CDR3 consists of 14 residues. V was shortened by 4 bases and J by 0 bases, with 9 bases between the two germline ends. DNA for the CDR3: TGCGCCAGCAGCCCAGGCTTCTCTAACTATGGCTACACCTTC. It translates to CASSPGFSNYGYTF.

The rearrangement uses TRBV7-9 and TRBJ2-3, with D perhaps TRBD2 (5 bases). Trimming removed 5 bases from V and 0 bases from J, with 15 bases in between. The length of the CDR3 is 16 residues. In germline, CDR1 is SEHNR, CDR2 FQNEAQ (reference sequence). This chain's CDR3 is CASSLNSGLSTDTQYF. The CDR3 nucleotides read TGTGCCAGCAGCCTCAACAGCGGACTTAGCACAGATACGCAGTATTTT.

This clone was detected only a few times. The J gene is TRBJ1-2, the V gene TRBV7-2; D might be TRBD1 (6 bases). The CDR3 loop spans 14 amino acids. The germline V gene encodes CDR1 SGHTA and CDR2 FQGNSA. V was clipped by 5 bases and J by 1 base, with 11 bases between them. In DNA, the CDR3 is TGTGCCAGCAGCCCGGGACACCTTAACTATGGCTACACCTTC. The encoded protein is CASSPGHLNYGYTF. Drawing the rest from reference TRBV7-2 and TRBJ1-2, the complete variable domain is GAGVSQSPSNKVTEKGKDVELRCDPISGHTALYWYRQSLGQGLEFLIYFQGNSAPDKSGLPSDRFSAERTGGSVSTLTIQRTQQEDSAVYLCASSPGHLNYGYTFGSGTRLTVV.

As regards this clone: This sample includes further DNA sequences coding for the same CDR3. The chain couples TRBV7-2 to TRBJ2-5; D not certain. The V end was cut by 1 base, the J end by 1 base, with 4 bases between. CDR3 length equals 13 residues. Germline-derived CDR1 and CDR2 are SGHTA and FQGNSA. The CDR3 nucleotides are TGTGCCAGCAGCTTAGACGGCCAAGAGACCCAGTACTTC. Amino acid sequence: CASSLDGQETQYF.

This chain uses TRBV28 with TRBJ1-4, with 7 bases fitting TRBD1. Germline values: CDR1 MDHEN, CDR2 SYDVKM. V shed 5 bases and J 8 bases; nucleotides not matched to a gene: 8. CDR3 size: 14 residues. CDR3 nucleotides: TGTGCCAGCAGTCTAGGGACAGAGAGGGAAAAACTGTTTTTT. Translating it yields CASSLGTEREKLFF.

The chain uses TRBV18 and TRBJ1-2, with a possible D match to TRBD1 (5 bases). The CDR3 spans 15 residues. The V end lost 1 base, the J end lost 1 base, and 10 bases lay between the germline ends. Per germline, CDR1 KGHSH and CDR2 LQKENI. The CDR3 is CASSPQGPYNYGYTF. The CDR3 coding sequence is TGTGCCAGCTCACCACAGGGGCCTTATAACTATGGCTACACCTTC.

The V gene is TRBV19, the J gene TRBJ1-1, with D possibly TRBD1 on 5 matching bases. This CDR3 contains 14 residues. V was pared by 1 base and J by 1 base, with 7 bases between. Germline CDR1 LNHDA, CDR2 SQIVND (reference sequence). The CDR3 reads CASSIGGRNTEAFF. The CDR3 nucleotides read TGTGCCAGTAGTATAGGGGGACGGAACACTGAAGCTTTCTTT.

The chain combines TRBV28 with TRBJ1-3; unclear D gene. V lost 7 bases to trimming and J lost 8 bases, with 18 bases between them. There are 14 residues in the CDR3. Germline CDR1 is MDHEN and CDR2 is SYDVKM. For the CDR3, the DNA is TGTGCCAGCATAGGAGGAGGGAGGCGAGACACCATATATTTT. Its protein product is CASIGGGRRDTIYF. Filled out from reference TRBV28 and TRBJ1-3, the complete variable domain reads DVKVTQSSRYLVKRTGEKVFLECVQDMDHENMFWYRQDPGLGLRLIYFSYDVKMKEKGDIPEGYSVSREKKERFSLILESASTNQTSMYLCASIGGGRRDTIYFGEGSWLTVV.

This chain connects TRBV28 to TRBJ2-7; possibly TRBD1 for D (6 bases). This CDR3 region has 14 residues. V lost 3 bases and J lost 1, with 10 bases in between. Germline values: CDR1 MDHEN, CDR2 SYDVKM. The chain's CDR3 is CASSFLGGSYEQYF. CDR3 DNA: TGTGCCAGCAGTTTCTTAGGGGGATCCTACGAGCAGTACTTC. The complete variable domain, with remaining parts taken from reference TRBV28 and TRBJ2-7, reads DVKVTQSSRYLVKRTGEKVFLECVQDMDHENMFWYRQDPGLGLRLIYFSYDVKMKEKGDIPEGYSVSREKKERFSLILESASTNQTSMYLCASSFLGGSYEQYFGPGTRLTVT.

The rearrangement joins TRBV7-8 to TRBJ2-1, with 13 bases aligning to TRBD2. The trim removed 2 bases at V and 2 bases at J, leaving 6 bases unmatched. CDR3 length: 18 residues. Germline V gene lookup returns CDR1 SGHVS and CDR2 FQNEAQ. As DNA, the CDR3 is TGTGCCAGCAGCTTACCGGGACTAGCGGGGACTACCTACAATGAGCAGTTCTTC. This codes for CASSLPGLAGTTYNEQFF.

This clone was recorded many times. The J gene is TRBJ1-2, the V gene TRBV21-1. TRBV21-1 is assigned pseudogene status. The length of the CDR3 is 10 residues. The CDR3 region has the DNA TGTGCCAGCAACCCGTATGGCTACACCTTC. Residues: CASNPYGYTF.

The V gene is TRBV18, the J gene TRBJ1-2; TRBD1 agrees at 10 bases. J gave up 4 bases and V 4 bases, and 12 bases lay outside the gene matches. In germline, CDR1 is KGHSH, CDR2 LQKENI. The CDR3 runs 17 residues. The CDR3 DNA is TGTGCCAGCTCACTGAGACAGGGGGCCGGAGCGGGCTATGGCTACACCTTC. Protein sequence: CASSLRQGAGAGYGYTF.

This clone was picked up a small number of times. This rearrangement joins TRBV5-1 to TRBJ2-1; TRBD1 might be the D (5 bases). V lost 5 bases and J 3 bases, leaving 12 bases between the germline ends. The CDR3 runs 14 residues. Germline lookup yields CDR1 SGHRS and CDR2 YFSETQ. As DNA, the CDR3 is TGCGCCAGCAGGTCGTCGACAGACTACAATGAGCAGTTCTTC. Translating gives CASRSSTDYNEQFF.

This clone was seen just once. The chain employs TRBV6-5 and TRBJ1-5, with D possibly being TRBD1 (5 bases). V dropped 0 bases and J dropped 6 bases, with 12 bases sitting between them. The CDR3 is made up of 15 amino acids. Germline CDR1 reads MNHEY; CDR2 reads SVGAGI. CDR3 coding DNA: TGTGCCAGCAGTTACTCGGGGGATGGGGGTCAGCCCCAGCATTTT. As protein: CASSYSGDGGQPQHF.

V gene TRBV27 combines with J gene TRBJ2-7, with D perhaps matching TRBD2 (6 bases). V lost 3 bases and J 0 bases, leaving 15 bases between the germline ends. This CDR3 contains 16 residues. Germline CDR1 is MNHEY and CDR2 is SMNVEV (reference sequence). The CDR3 loop reads CASSFGGTSYSYEQYF. The CDR3 coding sequence is TGTGCCAGCAGTTTTGGGGGGACCTCGTACTCCTACGAGCAGTACTTC.

The V call is TRBV9, the J call TRBJ2-1; 15 positions agree with TRBD2. Germline-derived CDR1 and CDR2 are SGDLS and YYNGEE. V gave up 3 bases and J gave up 4 bases; unmatched junction bases: 8. CDR3 length equals 18 residues. The CDR3 here is CASSGGTSGGPGYNEQFF. The CDR3 coding sequence is TGTGCCAGCAGCGGAGGGACTAGCGGGGGGCCGGGTTACAATGAGCAGTTCTTC.